Each of the 26 T cell receptor beta chains below was sequenced from the same sample in a study of regulatory T cells in long-lasting Graves disease. The sample's time point: newly diagnosed GD, antithyroid drugs for less than 3 months. Extracted PBMC RNA gave rise to the TCR library. Arm-PCR of CDR3 regions and iRepertoire HTBI primers were the basis on which TCR beta libraries were built. TCRdb used MiXCR to reprocess the multiplex PCR reads, holding one entry per CDR3 protein. This table holds fewer than 650,000 distinct CDR3 sequences, about 15% found once. This same sample was also part of a study on T cells in Graves' hyperthyroidism and ophthalmopathy.

This specimen was peripheral blood mononuclear cells (PBMCs), taken at new diagnosis, from a patient treated with antithyroid drugs. These receptors all stem from a woman aged 30 to 39 with Graves disease.

This clonotype was seen ten or more times. The rearrangement uses TRBV28 and TRBJ2-1; TRBD2 matches 11 bases. Germline assignment: CDR1 MDHEN and CDR2 SYDVKM. The CDR3 length is 17 residues. The trim removed 3 bases at V and 3 bases at J, leaving 7 bases unmatched. The CDR3 nucleotides read TGTGCCAGCAGTTTCCATAGCGGGAGGGATATCTACAATGAGCAGTTCTTC. Protein: CASSFHSGRDIYNEQFF.

Only a few counts were recorded for this clonotype. The J gene is TRBJ2-5, the V gene TRBV18, with TRBD1 identical over 10 bases. This CDR3 comprises 16 residues. J was trimmed by 5 bases and V by 3 bases; bases with no gene match: 9. Germline V gene sequence: CDR1 KGHSH, CDR2 LQKENI. The CDR3 protein is CASSPAGTGERETQYF. CDR3 in DNA: TGTGCCAGCTCACCTGCCGGGACAGGGGAAAGGGAGACCCAGTACTTC.

This clonotype occurred a few times. The chain is built from TRBV20-1 and TRBJ1-4; tentative D call: TRBD1 (6 bases). CDR3 length equals 13 residues. Germline CDR1 and CDR2: DFQATT and SNEGSKA (reference sequence). Between the trimmed V and J ends, which lost 7 bases and 7 bases, there was a span of 16 bases. The CDR3 reads CSGYGGASEKLFF. Here the CDR3 DNA reads TGCAGTGGTTATGGGGGGGCGAGTGAAAAACTGTTTTTT.

The table lists this clonotype with many counts. J is TRBJ2-1 and V is TRBV2; 9 positions agree with TRBD1. V was pared by 8 bases and J by 7 bases, with 6 bases of the junction left unmatched. Germline V gene data show CDR1 as SNHLY and CDR2 as FYNNEI. This CDR3 has 13 amino acids. As DNA, the CDR3 is TGTGCCAGCTACCTTGGACAGGGGAATGAGCAGTTCTTC. This gives the protein CASYLGQGNEQFF.

This clonotype has at least ten counts. The chain joins TRBV28 to TRBJ1-6, with 8 bases that match TRBD1. V trimming: 5 bases; J trimming: 10 bases; junction bases outside the gene matches: 13. Germline values: CDR1 MDHEN, CDR2 SYDVKM. The CDR3 covers 16 residues. In DNA, the CDR3 is TGTGCCAGCAGTCAGTGGACAGGGAGTTTAGGATCACCCCTCCACTTT. Its protein product is CASSQWTGSLGSPLHF.

This clonotype was seen repeatedly, ten times or more. The chain links TRBV3-1 to TRBJ2-7, with 8 bases aligning to TRBD1. The CDR3 runs to 15 residues. CDR1 and CDR2 from the germline V gene are LGHDT and YNNKEL (reference sequence). Trimming took 4 bases from V and 4 from J; bases not matched to a gene: 9. DNA of the CDR3: TGTGCCAGCAGCCCGTGGGCAGGGGGCGAGTACGAGCAGTACTTC. Residues: CASSPWAGGEYEQYF.

This clonotype was seen repeatedly, ten times or more. V is TRBV27 and J is TRBJ2-3, with 11 bases fitting TRBD2. V trimming: 9 bases; J trimming: 4 bases; junction bases outside the gene matches: 9. Germline-derived CDR1 and CDR2 are MNHEY and SMNVEV (reference sequence). The CDR3 loop spans 15 amino acids. CDR3 sequence (DNA): TGTGCCAGTTCACTAGCGGGAGTATTCGCAGATACGCAGTATTTT. Translating gives CASSLAGVFADTQYF.

On this clonotype: A clone one base away is much larger, so this may be a read error. The chain links TRBV20-1 to TRBJ2-5; D remains unclear. V was pared by 6 bases and J by 11 bases, with 28 bases between. From germline, CDR1 is DFQATT and CDR2 SNEGSKA (reference sequence). The CDR3 runs 15 residues. The CDR3 region has the DNA TGCAGTGCGCCACGCCTAGGTACTTCCTACAATGAGCAGTACTTC. Its protein is CSAPRLGTSYNEQYF.

This clonotype was seen only a few times. This chain links TRBV18 with TRBJ2-7, with TRBD1 as a possible D gene (6 bases). The CDR3 has 15 amino acids. Germline-derived CDR1 and CDR2 are KGHSH and LQKENI. Trimming shortened V by 5 bases and J by 1 base, and 15 bases separated the two germline ends. The CDR3 nucleotides read TGTGCCAGCTCAGTCGACAGGTTTGCGTCCTACGAGCAGTACTTC. Its protein product is CASSVDRFASYEQYF.

This clonotype was seen ten or more times. In nucleotides, the CDR3 is TGTGCCAGCAGTTCGGTGAAGTTTAGTGGTGTTCCCACCTACGAGCAGTACTTC. This translates into CASSSVKFSGVPTYEQYF. The chain has TRBV6-5 and TRBJ2-7, with D unclear. The CDR3 has 18 residues. CDR1 and CDR2 from the germline V gene are MNHEY and SVGAGI. Trimming pared 4 bases from V and 2 bases from J, leaving 24 bases between.

The V and J genes are TRBV20-1 and TRBJ2-3; TRBD2 matches 8 bases. V was clipped by 4 bases and J by 2 bases; unmatched bases: 11. This CDR3 contains 16 residues. Germline CDR1 reads DFQATT; CDR2 reads SNEGSKA (reference sequence). CDR3 nucleotides: TGCAGTGCTAACTCCCCCGGGAGGGTAGTCACAGATACGCAGTATTTT. Amino acid sequence: CSANSPGRVVTDTQYF.

This clonotype was detected ten times or more. The V gene is TRBV3-1, the J gene TRBJ2-3; D perhaps matches TRBD2 (6 bases). CDR1 LGHDT and CDR2 YNNKEL come from the germline V gene (reference sequence). CDR3 length: 14 amino acids. With 1 base removed from V and 6 bases from J, the gap between germline ends came to 11 bases. DNA of the CDR3: TGTGCCAGCAGCCAAGCGGGAGCGTCGGATACGCAGTATTTT. It specifies CASSQAGASDTQYF.

This clonotype occurred many times. The V gene is TRBV12-3 or TRBV12-4, the J gene TRBJ2-1; D unresolved. This CDR3 is 12 amino acids long. V was clipped by 3 bases and J by 9 bases, with 9 bases between them. The CDR3 sequence: CASSFGVGEQFF. The CDR3, as DNA: TGTGCCAGCAGTTTTGGGGTCGGTGAGCAGTTCTTC.

This clonotype has more than one count but fewer than ten. CDR3 protein: CSARDRSLPKTYNEQFF. In DNA form, the CDR3 reads TGCAGTGCTAGAGATCGGTCACTCCCTAAAACCTACAATGAGCAGTTCTTC. The chain has TRBV20-1 and TRBJ2-1, with no clear D. The CDR3 has 17 residues. The V end was cut by 0 bases, the J end by 2 bases, with 17 bases between. Germline assignment: CDR1 DFQATT and CDR2 SNEGSKA (reference sequence).

The gene calls are TRBV20-1 and TRBJ2-1; 7 bases align to TRBD1. V gave up 5 bases and J gave up 5 bases; unmatched junction bases: 9. Germline lookup yields CDR1 DFQATT and CDR2 SNEGSKA (reference sequence). This CDR3 has 14 residues. CDR3 nucleotides: TGCAGTGCTCCTTTGGACAGGCGGAACAATGAGCAGTTCTTC. This encodes CSAPLDRRNNEQFF.

Ten or more counts support this clonotype. The chain uses TRBV7-8 and TRBJ1-5; TRBD1 matches at 7 bases. Germline assignment: CDR1 SGHVS and CDR2 FQNEAQ. CDR3 length equals 17 residues. V gave up 1 base and J gave up 0 bases; unmatched junction bases: 6. CDR3 amino acids: CASSLDGGQYSNQPQHF. For the CDR3, the DNA is TGTGCCAGCAGCTTAGATGGGGGACAGTATAGCAATCAGCCCCAGCATTTT.

This clonotype was detected only a few times. The chain joins TRBV25-1 to TRBJ2-6, with 8 bases aligning to TRBD1. The V and J ends lost 3 bases and 0 bases, in that order; junction bases with no gene match: 7. This CDR3 is built from 18 residues. Germline V lookup: CDR1 MGHDK, CDR2 SYGVNS. The CDR3 bases are TGTGCCAGCAGTGAGGACAGGGTCGGATACTCTGGGGCCAACGTCCTGACTTTC. Its protein is CASSEDRVGYSGANVLTF.

The V and J genes are TRBV5-6 and TRBJ2-3, with a tentative D call TRBD2 (5 bases). CDR3 length: 15 amino acids. CDR1 is SGHDT, CDR2 YYEEEE, per germline. Trimming pared 1 base from V and 4 bases from J, leaving 13 bases between. CDR3 residues: CASSLWLASPDTQYF. CDR3 sequence (DNA): TGTGCCAGCAGCTTGTGGCTAGCCAGCCCAGATACGCAGTATTTT.

This clonotype came up a few times. The chain recombines TRBV6-1 with TRBJ2-3; D unclear. V shed 6 bases and J shed 2 bases, with 12 bases lying between them. This CDR3 is built from 14 residues. Germline V gene data show CDR1 as MNHNS and CDR2 as SASEGT. CDR3 bases: TGTGCCAGCAGATCCAGGACGCTCACAGATACGCAGTATTTT. This gives the protein CASRSRTLTDTQYF.

This chain connects TRBV4-1 to TRBJ2-5, with D tentatively TRBD2 (6 bases). V lost 4 bases and J lost 2, with 14 bases in between. CDR3 length: 15 amino acids. In germline, CDR1 is MGHRA, CDR2 YSYEKL. CDR3 sequence: CASSRRSSGQETQYF. DNA for the CDR3: TGCGCCAGCAGCCGCCGAAGTAGCGGACAAGAGACCCAGTACTTC.

Concerning this clonotype: Being one base from a much bigger clone, this may be a read error. V is TRBV28 and J is TRBJ1-1, with 7 positions matching TRBD1. Unmatched junction bases numbered 10, after V lost 6 bases and J lost 3 bases. Germline assignment: CDR1 MDHEN and CDR2 SYDVKM. This CDR3 is 15 amino acids long. CDR3 nucleotides: TGTGCCAGCAGCCCCCGGGACAGACGATACACTGAAGCTTTCTTT. Its translation: CASSPRDRRYTEAFF.

This clonotype was observed many times. One junction end does not reproduce the germline sequence, and a read error may be involved. The chain is built from TRBV25-1 and TRBJ1-2; 10 nucleotides agree with TRBD1. The CDR3 loop spans 12 amino acids. The V gene's germline CDR1 is MGHDK and CDR2 SYGVNS. CDR3 residues: CASSVRDRGRIF. The CDR3 nucleotides are TGTGCCAGCAGTGTCCGGGACAGGGGCCGTATCTTC.

As to this clonotype: A much larger clone lies one base from this, so it may be a read error. The genes are TRBV5-6 and TRBJ2-5, with D possibly being TRBD2 (6 bases). Trimming left V 1 base short and J 7 bases short, with 14 bases between. The germline CDR1 and CDR2 sequences are SGHDT and YYEEEE. The CDR3 sequence is 14 residues long. CDR3 coding DNA: TGTGCCAGCAGCTTGTGGAGCGCAGCGGGGACCCAGTACTTC. It is translated as CASSLWSAAGTQYF.

A few counts support this clonotype. The chain combines TRBV6-2 or TRBV6-3 with TRBJ2-6; D is possibly TRBD1 (5 bases). This CDR3 has 16 amino acids. Deletions cut 3 bases from V and 0 bases from J, with 9 bases between. Germline CDR1 MNHEY, CDR2 SVGEGT. The CDR3 sequence is CASSYSQGSGANVLTF. The CDR3 DNA reads TGTGCCAGCAGTTATTCCCAGGGCTCTGGGGCCAACGTCCTGACTTTC.

Only a few counts were recorded for this clonotype. The V and J genes are TRBV9 and TRBJ2-5; 16 bases are a match to TRBD2. This CDR3 is built from 17 residues. Germline values: CDR1 SGDLS, CDR2 YYNGEE. Unmatched junction bases numbered 8, after V lost 4 bases and J lost 5 bases. CDR3 DNA sequence: TGTGCCAGCAGCTGGGGGACTAGCGGGAGGGCCGGGGAGACCCAGTACTTC. It is translated as CASSWGTSGRAGETQYF.

The table lists this clonotype with many counts. The rearrangement joins TRBV2 to TRBJ1-1; no clear D. The CDR3 runs to 15 residues. Germline lookup yields CDR1 SNHLY and CDR2 FYNNEI. Trimming left V 6 bases short and J 5 bases short, with 19 bases between. CDR3 region: CASSADSYLGTEAFF. Written as DNA, the CDR3 is TGTGCCAGCAGCGCTGACTCCTACCTGGGGACTGAAGCTTTCTTT. Full variable domain (outside the CDR3, taken from reference TRBV2 and TRBJ1-1): EPEVTQTPSHQVTQMGQEVILRCVPISNHLYFYWYRQILGQKVEFLVSFYNNEISEKSEIFDDQFSVERPDGSNFTLKIRSTKLEDSAMYFCASSADSYLGTEAFFGQGTRLTVV.